This T cell receptor (beta chain) derives from a study of shared T cell receptors in the human thymus. The V segment lost 3 bases and the J segment 3 bases; nucleotides outside the gene matches: 6. Looked up from germline, CDR1 is LNHNV and CDR2 is YYDKDF (reference sequence). The CDR3 consists of 15 residues. This table comes from immunoSEQ multiplex PCR, and its TCRdb copy is limited to in-frame clones, with some not included. This sample carries tens of thousands of clones, about 95% of them seen once, and the ten largest clones take less than 0.04%. This clonotype was sampled from a human donor. Sequencing used thymocytes. V is TRBV15 and J is TRBJ2-7, with 9 bases matching TRBD2. The CDR3 sequence is CATSRGLAKDYEQYF. The CDR3 nucleotides are TGTGCCACCAGCAGGGGACTAGCTAAGGACTACGAGCAGTACTTC.